The rows below give T cell receptor beta chains drawn from one sample of a study of blood T cell repertoires in COVID-19. The protocol was immunoSEQ multiplex PCR, while the TCRdb copy is restricted to in-frame clones and leaves out a portion. Among about 130,000 clones listed, approximately 85% were seen once. Sequencing was carried out using peripheral blood. These receptors came from a human donor in a cohort sampled during active COVID-19. Each CDR3 is given with its conserved first and last residue. The order of the fields is J gene, clone size, D gene, V gene, CDR3 protein, CDR3 DNA. A D gene is named only where the DNA matches it firmly. Clone size is given for some rows only: seen once, a few or many times, or a class if the clone is expanded.

J gene: TRBJ1-5; clone size: once; D gene: -; V gene: TRBV6-2/TRBV6-3; CDR3 protein: CASSYSSADNQPQHF; CDR3 DNA: TGTGCCAGCAGTTATAGCTCGGCAGACAATCAGCCCCAGCATTTT
J gene: TRBJ1-2; clone size: few; D gene: TRBD1; V gene: TRBV24-1; CDR3 protein: CATSDFAGGSGGYTF; CDR3 DNA: TGTGCCACCAGTGATTTTGCAGGGGGTTCGGGGGGCTACACCTTC
J gene: TRBJ1-2; clone size: few; D gene: TRBD1; V gene: TRBV30; CDR3 protein: CAWSEGQPNYGYTF; CDR3 DNA: TGTGCCTGGAGTGAGGGACAGCCGAACTATGGCTACACCTTC
J gene: TRBJ1-2; clone size: -; D gene: -; V gene: TRBV12-3/TRBV12-4; CDR3 protein: CASSSGYGYGYTF; CDR3 DNA: TGTGCCAGCAGTTCAGGGTACGGCTATGGCTACACCTTC
J gene: TRBJ2-2; clone size: few; D gene: -; V gene: TRBV9; CDR3 protein: CASSVAPEWGELFF; CDR3 DNA: TGTGCCAGCAGCGTAGCTCCTGAGTGGGGGGAGCTGTTTTTT
J gene: TRBJ2-7; clone size: once; D gene: TRBD2; V gene: TRBV19; CDR3 protein: CASRAGGNRDEQYF; CDR3 DNA: TGTGCCAGTAGGGCGGGGGGCAACAGGGACGAGCAGTACTTC
J gene: TRBJ2-1; clone size: -; D gene: TRBD1; V gene: TRBV6-6; CDR3 protein: CASIRTGTYNEQFF; CDR3 DNA: TGTGCCAGCATAAGGACAGGGACCTACAATGAGCAGTTCTTC
J gene: TRBJ1-1; clone size: -; D gene: -; V gene: TRBV6-6; CDR3 protein: CASLSEGNTEAFF; CDR3 DNA: TGTGCCAGCCTATCGGAGGGCAACACTGAAGCTTTCTTT
J gene: TRBJ2-1; clone size: -; D gene: TRBD2; V gene: TRBV3-1/TRBV3-2; CDR3 protein: CASSQERTGSGRAWDEQFF; CDR3 DNA: TGTGCCAGCAGCCAAGAAAGAACAGGTAGCGGGAGGGCCTGGGATGAGCAGTTCTTC
J gene: TRBJ2-5; clone size: -; D gene: -; V gene: TRBV7-9; CDR3 protein: CASSPDSLQETQYF; CDR3 DNA: TGTGCCAGCAGCCCGGACAGCCTACAAGAGACCCAGTACTTC